This T cell receptor beta chain was found in a study of Graves' ophthalmopathy and Graves' hyperthyroidism. Many counts were recorded for this clonotype. TCR beta CDR3 amplification used RNA transcripts. Second-round multiplex PCR came after a first-round RT-PCR that employed HTBI primers. TCRdb reprocessed the multiplex PCR reads via MiXCR and lists one record per CDR3 protein. The sample shows over a million distinct CDR3 sequences, approximately 35% of them seen only once. The CDR3 runs 14 residues. Looked up from germline, CDR1 is SNHLY and CDR2 is FYNNEI. Trimming took 2 bases from V and 6 from J, leaving 13 bases between them.

V is TRBV2 and J is TRBJ1-2, with D possibly being TRBD1 (5 bases). The sample consisted of peripheral blood or thyroid tissue (not recorded which). The receptor was isolated from an adult man with Graves' hyperthyroidism. The CDR3 here is CASSETTAGHGYTF. For the CDR3, the DNA is TGTGCCAGCAGTGAAACCACGGCGGGGCATGGCTACACCTTC. The whole variable domain, remainder taken from reference TRBV2 and TRBJ1-2, is EPEVTQTPSHQVTQMGQEVILRCVPISNHLYFYWYRQILGQKVEFLVSFYNNEISEKSEIFDDQFSVERPDGSNFTLKIRSTKLEDSAMYFCASSETTAGHGYTFGSGTRLTVV.